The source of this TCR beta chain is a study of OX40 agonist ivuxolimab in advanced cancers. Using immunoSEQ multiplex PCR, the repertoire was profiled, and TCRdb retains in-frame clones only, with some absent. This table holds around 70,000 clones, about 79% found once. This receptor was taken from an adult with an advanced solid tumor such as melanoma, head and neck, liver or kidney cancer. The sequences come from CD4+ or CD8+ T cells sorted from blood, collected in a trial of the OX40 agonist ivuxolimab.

The CDR3 sequence: CASASSGANVLTF. In DNA form, the CDR3 reads TGTGCTAGTGCCAGCTCTGGGGCCAACGTCCTGACTTTC. This chain joins TRBV12-5 and TRBJ2-6; D is unclear. The CDR3 has 13 amino acids. The V gene's germline CDR1 is LGHNT and CDR2 FRNRAP. V lost 7 bases and J 0 bases, leaving 4 bases between the germline ends.